This T cell receptor (beta chain) is from a study of regulatory T cells in long-lasting Graves disease. The time point here: newly diagnosed GD, antithyroid drugs for less than 3 months. PBMC-derived RNA was used for the TCR library. This clonotype was counted only a few times. Its specificity is unknown. Findings and limits, study-wide: Researchers examined only peripheral blood and not thyroid tissue.

Arm-PCR of CDR3 regions and iRepertoire HTBI primers were the basis on which TCR beta libraries were built. Authors' data handling: Sample data revealed about 60 TRBV and 11 to 15 TRBJ segments. TCRdb redid the calling of the multiplex PCR reads with MiXCR, one entry per CDR3 protein. It is TCRdb's table, rather than the study itself, that gives the V and J calls and clone size. The table shows roughly 250,000 distinct CDR3 sequences, with more than 15% occurring only once. This sample also belongs to another study, concerning T cells in Graves' hyperthyroidism and ophthalmopathy. As reported in that work: In making diagnoses, clinical symptoms, serum thyroxine and TRAb, thyroid ultrasound and orbital computed tomography were all used. TCR CDR3 underwent first-round RT-PCR with the HTBI primer set.

The source of this sequence is a woman aged 25 to 39 with Graves disease. This specimen consisted of peripheral blood mononuclear cells (PBMCs), obtained at new diagnosis, from a patient treated with antithyroid drugs.

CDR3 in DNA: TGTGCCATCAGCGCCGGACAGGGAGGGAATCAGCCCCAGCATTTT. It encodes CAISAGQGGNQPQHF. The J gene is TRBJ1-5, the V gene TRBV10-3, with 8 bases matching TRBD1. Germline values: CDR1 ENHRY, CDR2 SYGVKD. The CDR3 extends over 15 amino acids. V lost 6 bases, J lost 4 bases, and 8 bases stayed unmatched.